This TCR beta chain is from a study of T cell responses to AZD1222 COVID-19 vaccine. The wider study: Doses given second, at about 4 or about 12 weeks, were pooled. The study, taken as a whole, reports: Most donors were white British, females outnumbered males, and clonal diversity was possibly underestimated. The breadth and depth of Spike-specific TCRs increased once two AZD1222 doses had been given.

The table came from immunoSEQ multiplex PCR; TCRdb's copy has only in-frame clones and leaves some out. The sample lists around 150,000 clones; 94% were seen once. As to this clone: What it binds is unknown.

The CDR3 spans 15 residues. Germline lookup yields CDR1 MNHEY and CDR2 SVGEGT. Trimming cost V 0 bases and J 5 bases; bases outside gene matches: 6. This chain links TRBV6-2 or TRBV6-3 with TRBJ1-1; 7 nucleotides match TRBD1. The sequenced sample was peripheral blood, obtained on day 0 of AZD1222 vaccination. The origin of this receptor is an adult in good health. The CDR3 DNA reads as TGTGCCAGCAGTTACTCTAGACAGGGAAGTACTGAAGCTTTCTTT. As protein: CASSYSRQGSTEAFF.